Listed below are T cell receptor beta chains from one sample, sequenced in a study of cytomegalovirus exposure and HLA in healthy donors. The protocol was immunoSEQ multiplex PCR, while the TCRdb copy is restricted to in-frame clones and leaves out a portion. The sample contains tens of thousands of clones, roughly 96% of which appear only once. Sequences were obtained from PBMCs. The receptors shown here come from a woman younger than 30 in good health and CMV-seronegative. CDR3s include the opening cysteine and the closing phenylalanine or tryptophan. D genes are given only for firm matches. Expanded clones get a size class; other rows say once, few or many, or leave the size out.

d_gene	v_gene	j_gene	abundance	CDR3aa	CDR3nt
.	TRBV6-5	TRBJ1-2	.	CASNQGFGANYGYTF	TGTGCCAGCAACCAGGGTTTTGGTGCTAACTATGGCTACACCTTC
.	TRBV7-8	TRBJ1-1	once	CASSPTVGGVTEAFF	TGTGCCAGCAGCCCGACCGTTGGGGGGGTAACTGAAGCTTTCTTT
TRBD2	TRBV9	TRBJ2-1	.	CASSVELAGANEQFF	TGTGCCAGCAGCGTAGAGCTAGCGGGAGCAAATGAGCAGTTCTTC
.	TRBV6-7	TRBJ2-7	.	CASSLQAFYELSTVEYF	TGTGCCAGCAGCCTACAGGCCTTCTACGAGCTTTCAACTGTTGAGTACTTC
TRBD1	TRBV5-1	TRBJ1-6	.	CASSDRENSPLHF	TGCGCCAGCTCGGACAGGGAAAATTCACCCCTCCACTTT
.	TRBV4-1	TRBJ1-1	.	CASSRQTGNTEAFF	TGCGCCAGCAGCCGCCAAACAGGGAACACTGAAGCTTTCTTT
.	TRBV14	TRBJ2-7	.	CASSPSNEGFYEQYF	TGTGCCAGCAGTCCAAGCAACGAGGGTTTTTACGAGCAGTACTTC
TRBD1	TRBV4-1	TRBJ2-5	.	CASSRTGTGGETQYF	TGCGCCAGCAGCCGAACCGGGACAGGGGGAGAGACCCAGTACTTC
TRBD2	TRBV4-1	TRBJ2-1	.	CASSPRTSGSGYNEQFF	TGCGCCAGCAGCCCCCGGACTAGCGGGAGTGGCTACAATGAGCAGTTCTTC
.	TRBV25-1	TRBJ1-2	.	CASSEYETRTGGYTF	TGTGCCAGCAGTGAATACGAGACTCGAACTGGTGGCTACACCTTC
TRBD1	TRBV4-3	TRBJ2-7	.	CASSQERDRGLYEQYF	TGCGCCAGCAGCCAAGAGAGGGACAGGGGATTATACGAGCAGTACTTC
.	TRBV11-2	TRBJ2-1	.	CASSLGGSPSNEQFF	TGTGCCAGCAGCTTAGGTGGGAGTCCTTCCAATGAGCAGTTCTTC
TRBD2	TRBV6-1	TRBJ2-1	.	CASSGRLAGGYNEQFF	TGTGCCAGCAGTGGCCGACTAGCGGGAGGGTACAATGAGCAGTTCTTC
TRBD2	TRBV4-1	TRBJ2-1	.	CASSSSGGYNEQFF	TGCGCCAGCAGCTCTAGCGGGGGGTACAATGAGCAGTTCTTC
TRBD1	TRBV7-8	TRBJ1-2	.	CASSPGTGGYGYTF	TGTGCCAGCAGCCCCGGGACAGGGGGCTATGGCTACACCTTC
TRBD1	TRBV7-2	TRBJ2-7	once	CASSPYRGSWGEQYF	TGTGCCAGCAGCCCATACAGGGGCTCTTGGGGGGAGCAGTACTTC
TRBD1	TRBV18	TRBJ2-3	.	CASSPPNLRTGGSTDTQYF	TGTGCCAGCTCACCACCGAACCTTAGGACAGGGGGTAGCACAGATACGCAGTATTTT
.	TRBV4-3	TRBJ1-4	.	CASSQDRGRATNEKLFF	TGCGCCAGCAGCCAAGACAGGGGAAGAGCAACTAATGAAAAACTGTTTTTT
.	TRBV27	TRBJ1-1	.	CASSLSAGRLVNTEAFF	TGTGCCAGCAGTTTATCGGCTGGGAGACTCGTGAACACTGAAGCTTTCTTT
TRBD1	TRBV11-2	TRBJ1-2	.	CASSQDRGRGYTF	TGTGCCAGCAGCCAGGACAGGGGGAGAGGCTACACCTTC
.	TRBV4-3	TRBJ2-2	.	CASSQEGRVNTGELFF	TGCGCCAGCAGCCAAGAAGGTCGGGTGAACACCGGGGAGCTGTTTTTT
TRBD1	TRBV18	TRBJ1-2	once	CASSPTGGRGYTF	TGTGCCAGCTCACCGACAGGGGGGCGCGGCTACACCTTC
.	TRBV4-1	TRBJ1-4	.	CASSLGQMGNEKLFF	TGCGCCAGCAGCCTCGGACAAATGGGAAATGAAAAACTGTTTTTT
TRBD2	TRBV19	TRBJ2-3	.	CASSLGRGVIDTQYF	TGTGCCAGTAGCTTAGGGCGGGGGGTTATAGATACGCAGTATTTT
.	TRBV2	TRBJ2-2	.	CASSEARQGYNGELFF	TGTGCCAGCAGTGAAGCGCGGCAGGGGTATAACGGGGAGCTGTTTTTT
.	TRBV4-3	TRBJ2-3	.	CASSQDGQGRPDTQYF	TGCGCCAGCAGCCAAGATGGGCAGGGTAGGCCAGATACGCAGTATTTT
.	TRBV19	TRBJ2-2	.	CATGEGAGELFF	TGTGCCACCGGGGAGGGGGCCGGGGAGCTGTTTTTT
.	TRBV5-1	TRBJ2-1	.	CASSLTGTNHNEQFF	TGCGCCAGCAGCTTGACCGGGACAAACCACAATGAGCAGTTCTTC
.	TRBV5-6	TRBJ2-7	.	CASSQSTGSGYEQYF	TGTGCCAGCAGCCAAAGTACAGGGTCCGGCTACGAGCAGTACTTC
.	TRBV4-3	TRBJ2-3	.	CASSQGGGQVDTQYF	TGCGCCAGCAGCCAAGGAGGGGGACAAGTTGATACGCAGTATTTT
TRBD2	TRBV29-1	TRBJ2-7	once	CSVAGGYNEQYF	TGCAGCGTGGCCGGGGGGTATAACGAGCAGTACTTC
.	TRBV28	TRBJ1-1	.	CASSLWGIEAFF	TGTGCCAGCAGTTTATGGGGCATTGAAGCTTTCTTT
.	TRBV15	TRBJ1-4	once	CATSRVVTWSEKLFF	TGTGCCACCAGCAGAGTTGTGACCTGGAGTGAAAAACTGTTTTTT
TRBD1	TRBV4-3	TRBJ2-6	.	CASSPRTGDGANVLTF	TGCGCCAGCAGCCCCAGGACAGGGGACGGGGCCAACGTCCTGACTTTC
TRBD1	TRBV7-2	TRBJ1-2	.	CASSSGQGSGGVYGYTF	TGTGCCAGCAGCTCTGGACAGGGGAGTGGCGGCGTCTATGGCTACACCTTC
.	TRBV5-1	TRBJ2-7	.	CASSPGHSSYEQYF	TGCGCCAGCAGTCCGGGACACAGCTCCTACGAGCAGTACTTC
.	TRBV7-2	TRBJ1-2	.	CASSPWARAGYGYTF	TGTGCCAGCAGCCCTTGGGCCAGGGCAGGCTATGGCTACACCTTC
.	TRBV4-1	TRBJ2-1	.	CASSQDLVGGYNEQFF	TGCGCCAGCAGCCAAGATCTGGTAGGAGGGTACAATGAGCAGTTCTTC
.	TRBV12-5	TRBJ2-1	.	CASGSEGRPLNEQFF	TGTGCTAGTGGTTCAGAGGGCCGACCACTTAATGAGCAGTTCTTC
TRBD1	TRBV19	TRBJ1-2	.	CASSTFGQADYGYTF	TGTGCCAGTAGTACCTTCGGACAGGCGGACTATGGCTACACCTTC
TRBD2	TRBV5-6	TRBJ2-1	.	CASSLLAGASYNEQFF	TGTGCCAGCAGCTTACTAGCGGGAGCTTCCTACAATGAGCAGTTCTTC
TRBD1	TRBV10-3	TRBJ2-1	once	CAISRQGATNEQFF	TGTGCCATCAGTAGACAGGGGGCGACCAATGAGCAGTTCTTC
.	TRBV5-8	TRBJ2-3	.	CASSPRMTHTDTQYF	TGTGCCAGCAGCCCCAGGATGACCCACACAGATACGCAGTATTTT
.	TRBV6-1	TRBJ2-1	.	CASSPQGHEQFF	TGTGCCAGCAGCCCACAGGGCCATGAGCAGTTCTTC
.	TRBV2	TRBJ1-5	.	CASSTNRDQPQHF	TGTGCCTCTTCGACCAACAGGGATCAGCCCCAGCATTTT
TRBD1	TRBV2	TRBJ2-7	once	CASSRDREVSYEQYF	TGTGCCAGCAGTCGGGACAGGGAGGTCTCCTACGAGCAGTACTTC
.	TRBV7-9	TRBJ1-2	.	CASSLNAGPRSYGYTF	TGTGCCAGCAGCCTTAATGCTGGGCCCAGAAGCTATGGCTACACCTTC
TRBD1	TRBV18	TRBJ1-4	.	CASSPGQGNEKLFF	TGTGCCAGCTCACCGGGACAGGGGAACGAAAAACTGTTTTTT
.	TRBV7-2	TRBJ1-1	.	CASRMTVKNTEAFF	TGTGCCAGCAGAATGACAGTAAAGAACACTGAAGCTTTCTTT
.	TRBV9	TRBJ2-3	.	CASSGRMGARDTQYF	TGTGCCAGCAGCGGGAGGATGGGGGCCAGAGATACGCAGTATTTT
TRBD2	TRBV6-4	TRBJ2-3	few	CASSKTSGGTDTQYF	TGTGCCAGCAGCAAGACTAGCGGGGGCACAGATACGCAGTATTTT
.	TRBV4-3	TRBJ2-2	.	CASSQIAGTPTGELFF	TGCGCCAGCAGCCAAATTGCGGGGACCCCCACCGGGGAGCTGTTTTTT
.	TRBV6-1	TRBJ1-1	.	CACTGRPGSEAFF	TGTGCCTGCACAGGACGTCCAGGGTCTGAAGCTTTCTTT